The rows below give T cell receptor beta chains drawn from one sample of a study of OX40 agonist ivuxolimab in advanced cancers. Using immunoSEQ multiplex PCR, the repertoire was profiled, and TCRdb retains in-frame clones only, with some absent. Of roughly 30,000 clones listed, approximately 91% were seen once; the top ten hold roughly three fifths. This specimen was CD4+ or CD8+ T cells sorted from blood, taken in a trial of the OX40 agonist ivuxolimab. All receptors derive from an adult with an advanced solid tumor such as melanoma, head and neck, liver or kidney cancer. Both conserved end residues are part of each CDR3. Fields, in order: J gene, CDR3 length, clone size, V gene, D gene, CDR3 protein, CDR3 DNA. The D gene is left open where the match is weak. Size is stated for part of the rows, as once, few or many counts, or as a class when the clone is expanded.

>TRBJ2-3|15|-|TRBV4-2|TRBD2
CASSQDSSGGNTQYF
TGTGCCAGCAGCCAAGACTCTAGCGGGGGGAATACGCAGTATTTT
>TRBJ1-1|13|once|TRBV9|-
CASSVGPPVEAFF
TGTGCCAGCAGCGTAGGCCCGCCCGTAGAAGCTTTCTTT
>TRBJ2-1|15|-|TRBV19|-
CATQAPRTVYNEQFF
TGTGCCACCCAGGCCCCTCGGACAGTCTACAATGAGCAGTTCTTC
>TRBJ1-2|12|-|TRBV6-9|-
CASTREGGGYTF
TGTGCCAGCACCCGGGAGGGGGGGGGCTACACCTTC
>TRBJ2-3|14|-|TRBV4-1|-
CASSRGDGTDTQYF
TGCGCCAGCAGCCGGGGGGATGGGACAGATACGCAGTATTTT
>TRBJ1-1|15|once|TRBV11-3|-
CASSPAGHLNTEAFF
TGTGCCAGCAGCCCCGCGGGACACTTGAACACTGAAGCTTTCTTT
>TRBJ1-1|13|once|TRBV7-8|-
CASGQVGNTEAFF
TGTGCCAGCGGCCAAGTCGGAAACACTGAAGCTTTCTTT
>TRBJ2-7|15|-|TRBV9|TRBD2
CASSVGLAGDYEQYF
TGTGCCAGCAGCGTAGGCCTAGCGGGGGACTACGAGCAGTACTTC
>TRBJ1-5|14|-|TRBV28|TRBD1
CASTSTGGDQPQHF
TGTGCCAGCACCTCGACAGGGGGCGATCAGCCCCAGCATTTT
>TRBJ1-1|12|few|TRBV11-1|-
CASSLDQTEAFF
TGTGCCAGCAGCTTAGACCAAACTGAAGCTTTCTTT
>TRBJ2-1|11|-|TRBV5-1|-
CASSETTEQFF
TGCGCCAGCAGCGAAACAACCGAGCAGTTCTTC
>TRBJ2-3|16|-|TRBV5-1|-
CASSLVTVLDTDTQYF
TGCGCCAGCAGCTTGGTAACGGTATTGGACACAGATACGCAGTATTTT
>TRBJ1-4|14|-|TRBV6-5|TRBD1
CASSLDRGREKLFF
TGTGCCAGCAGCCTGGACAGGGGTAGGGAAAAACTGTTTTTT
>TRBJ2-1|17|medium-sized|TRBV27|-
CASSSIVSSEEINEQFF
TGTGCCAGCAGTTCCATAGTTTCTAGCGAGGAAATCAATGAGCAGTTCTTC
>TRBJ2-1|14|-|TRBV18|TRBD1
CASSPDRGFNEQFF
TGTGCCAGCTCACCGGACAGGGGGTTTAATGAGCAGTTCTTC
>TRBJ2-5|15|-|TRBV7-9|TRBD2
CASSLQRGGEETQYF
TGTGCCAGCAGCCTCCAGCGGGGGGGGGAAGAGACCCAGTACTTC
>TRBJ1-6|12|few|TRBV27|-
CASSSGGSPLHF
TGTGCCAGCAGTTCCGGGGGGTCACCCCTCCACTTT
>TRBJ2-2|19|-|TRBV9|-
CASSGLGVYSPANTGELFF
TGTGCCAGCAGCGGATTAGGAGTGTACTCCCCTGCGAACACCGGGGAGCTGTTTTTT
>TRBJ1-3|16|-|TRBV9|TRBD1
CASSETGADRGNTIYF
TGTGCCAGCAGCGAGACAGGGGCAGATCGCGGAAACACCATATATTTT
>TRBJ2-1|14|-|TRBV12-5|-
CASGREGLLNEQFF
TGTGCTAGTGGCCGCGAGGGGCTCCTCAATGAGCAGTTCTTC
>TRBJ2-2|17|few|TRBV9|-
CASSVATWGRGTGELFF
TGTGCCAGCAGCGTAGCTACATGGGGGCGCGGTACCGGGGAGCTGTTTTTT
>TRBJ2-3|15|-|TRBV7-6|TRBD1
CASSLYQGAADTQYF
TGTGCCAGCAGCTTATACCAGGGGGCTGCAGATACGCAGTATTTT
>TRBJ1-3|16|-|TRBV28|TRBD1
CASSQGTGSSGNTIYF
TGTGCCAGCAGTCAGGGGACAGGGAGCTCTGGAAACACCATATATTTT
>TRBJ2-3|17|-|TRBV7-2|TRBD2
CASSSRTSGGFTDTQYF
TGTGCCAGCAGCTCGAGGACTAGCGGGGGGTTCACAGATACGCAGTATTTT
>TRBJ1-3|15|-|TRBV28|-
CASSRYREVGNTIYF
TGTGCCAGCAGTCGATACAGGGAGGTTGGAAACACCATATATTTT
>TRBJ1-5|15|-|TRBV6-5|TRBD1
CASRTTGGGNQPQHF
TGTGCCAGCAGGACTACAGGGGGCGGCAATCAGCCCCAGCATTTT
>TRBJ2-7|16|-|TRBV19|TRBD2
CASTVRGPGGPYEQYF
TGTGCCAGTACCGTCAGGGGACCGGGGGGGCCCTACGAGCAGTACTTC
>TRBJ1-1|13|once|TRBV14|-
CASSHTPGAEAFF
TGTGCCAGCAGCCATACCCCAGGGGCTGAAGCTTTCTTT
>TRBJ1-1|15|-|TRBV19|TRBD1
CASSIRTGMDTEAFF
TGTGCCAGTAGTATCCGGACAGGGATGGACACTGAAGCTTTCTTT
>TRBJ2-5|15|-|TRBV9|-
CASSVTGNSQETQYF
TGTGCCAGCAGCGTAACCGGGAATTCCCAAGAGACCCAGTACTTC
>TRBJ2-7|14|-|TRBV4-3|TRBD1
CASSQATGGYEQYF
TGCGCCAGCAGCCAAGCTACAGGGGGATACGAGCAGTACTTC
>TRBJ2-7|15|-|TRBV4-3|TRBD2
CASSPWTSGSYEQYF
TGCGCCAGCAGCCCTTGGACTAGCGGCTCCTACGAGCAGTACTTC
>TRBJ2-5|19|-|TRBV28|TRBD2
CASSLTSLRTSGGQETQYF
TGTGCCAGCAGTTTAACAAGCCTTCGGACTAGCGGGGGGCAAGAGACCCAGTACTTC
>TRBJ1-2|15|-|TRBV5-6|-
CASSLGAGANYGYTF
TGTGCCAGCAGCTTAGGTGCAGGGGCTAACTATGGCTACACCTTC
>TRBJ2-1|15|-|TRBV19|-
CASTPGQRGHNEQFF
TGTGCCAGTACCCCAGGACAGAGAGGGCACAATGAGCAGTTCTTC
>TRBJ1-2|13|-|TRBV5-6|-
CASTLGNSYGYTF
TGTGCCAGCACCCTGGGGAACTCCTATGGCTACACCTTC
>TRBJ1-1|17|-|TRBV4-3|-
CASSQAGTRPLGTEAFF
TGCGCCAGCAGCCAGGCCGGGACGAGGCCTCTGGGCACTGAAGCTTTCTTT
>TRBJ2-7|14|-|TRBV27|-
CASSPRQAPYEQYF
TGTGCCAGCAGTCCCCGACAGGCCCCCTACGAGCAGTACTTC
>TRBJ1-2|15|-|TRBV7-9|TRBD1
CASRTDRGEYYGYTF
TGTGCCAGCAGGACCGACAGGGGCGAATACTATGGCTACACCTTC
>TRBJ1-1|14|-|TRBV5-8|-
CASSEVGVGDEAFF
TGTGCCAGCAGCGAGGTAGGGGTGGGAGATGAAGCTTTCTTT
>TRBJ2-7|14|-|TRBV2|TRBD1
CARGQGDSSYEQYF
TGTGCCAGGGGACAGGGCGATTCCTCCTACGAGCAGTACTTC
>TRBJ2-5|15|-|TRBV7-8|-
CASSPTTTTGETQYF
TGTGCCAGCAGCCCGACTACCACCACCGGAGAGACCCAGTACTTC
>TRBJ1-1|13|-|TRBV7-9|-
CASSLTEGTEAFF
TGTGCCAGCAGCCTGACTGAGGGAACTGAAGCTTTCTTT
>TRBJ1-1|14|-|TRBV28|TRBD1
CASSLRSAGGMAFF
TGTGCCAGCAGTTTAAGGTCGGCAGGGGGAATGGCTTTCTTT